A selection of T cell receptor beta chains follows, all from one sample in a study of T-cell memory formation after mild COVID-19. One entry per CDR3 protein, called by TCRdb with MiXCR from the 5' RACE reads. Here the sample spans 530,000 or so distinct CDR3 sequences, around 16% being singletons. Sequenced input: PBMCs or a T cell subset sorted from them (not recorded which). The receptors stem from an adult woman who had mild COVID-19 (a few samples of this study predate the infection). Cell type and time point are not known. CDR3s include the opening cysteine and the closing phenylalanine or tryptophan. The D gene is left open where the match is weak. Where a row states a size, it is once, few, many or the class of an expanded clone; other rows omit it.

CASSLDRGPIGAYEQYF	TGTGCCAGCAGCTTGGACAGGGGGCCCATAGGGGCCTACGAGCAGTACTTC	TRBJ2-7	TRBV7-8	TRBD1	many	17
CASSAMTGDKNIQYF	TGTGCCAGCTCAGCCATGACAGGAGACAAAAACATTCAGTACTTC	TRBJ2-4	TRBV18	-	few	15
CASSSTSAGKVTEAFF	TGTGCCAGCAGCTCCACTTCGGCGGGGAAGGTCACTGAAGCTTTCTTT	TRBJ1-1	TRBV7-9	-	few	16
CASSPWTGETNYGYTF	TGTGCCAGCAGCCCCTGGACAGGGGAGACTAACTATGGCTACACCTTC	TRBJ1-2	TRBV5-5	TRBD1	-	16
CASSLEIAVPYEQYF	TGTGCCAGCAGCTTAGAGATCGCCGTTCCCTACGAGCAGTACTTC	TRBJ2-7	TRBV7-9	-	-	15
CSARGTSGARETQYF	TGCAGTGCTAGAGGGACTAGCGGGGCCCGAGAGACCCAGTACTTC	TRBJ2-5	TRBV20-1	TRBD2	few	15
CASSQRVDSYEQYF	TGCGCCAGCAGCCAAAGGGTAGACAGCTACGAGCAGTACTTC	TRBJ2-7	TRBV4-1	-	-	14
CASSYHGQISNQPQHF	TGTGCCAGCAGTTACCATGGACAAATTAGCAATCAGCCCCAGCATTTT	TRBJ1-5	TRBV6-2/TRBV6-3	-	-	16
CASSTGYEQFF	TGTGCCAGCAGTACCGGGTATGAGCAGTTCTTC	TRBJ2-1	TRBV6-5	-	-	11
CASSLRDNSPLHF	TGTGCCAGCAGTCTCAGGGATAATTCACCCCTCCACTTT	TRBJ1-6	TRBV2	-	few	13
CASTATSGGAFEQFF	TGTGCCAGCACCGCGACTAGCGGGGGGGCCTTTGAGCAGTTCTTC	TRBJ2-1	TRBV6-5	TRBD2	-	15
CASRLTSGSYEQYF	TGTGCCAGCAGGCTGACTAGCGGGAGTTACGAGCAGTACTTC	TRBJ2-7	TRBV12-3/TRBV12-4	TRBD2	many	14
CASSHLPAQGNYGYTF	TGCGCCAGCAGCCATCTCCCCGCCCAGGGGAACTATGGCTACACCTTC	TRBJ1-2	TRBV4-1	-	-	16
CSVGRDSRMQGYTF	TGCAGCGTTGGGCGGGACTCTCGAATGCAAGGCTACACCTTC	TRBJ1-2	TRBV29-1	-	few	14
CASSYRLEDSYEQYF	TGTGCCAGCAGCTACAGGCTGGAGGACTCCTACGAGCAGTACTTC	TRBJ2-7	TRBV11-3	-	-	15
CASRPTYKGKNTEAFF	TGTGCCAGCAGACCCACTTATAAAGGGAAGAACACTGAAGCTTTCTTT	TRBJ1-1	TRBV6-4	-	-	16
CASSYPGEGRSKTEAFF	TGTGCCAGCAGTTACCCTGGGGAGGGGCGGTCGAAGACTGAAGCTTTCTTT	TRBJ1-1	TRBV6-2/TRBV6-3	-	-	17
CASSQPGQEQETQYF	TGTGCCAGCAGCCAGCCAGGGCAGGAACAAGAGACCCAGTACTTC	TRBJ2-5	TRBV5-4	-	few	15
CASSQDEGFTDTQYF	TGCGCCAGCAGCCAAGATGAGGGTTTCACAGATACGCAGTATTTT	TRBJ2-3	TRBV4-1	-	-	15
CSVGQGGNEQYF	TGCAGCGTTGGTCAGGGGGGGAACGAGCAGTACTTC	TRBJ2-7	TRBV29-1	-	-	12
CASSQDSVSGGRSYEQYF	TGTGCCAGCAGCCAAGATAGTGTAAGCGGGGGGAGATCCTACGAGCAGTACTTC	TRBJ2-7	TRBV3-2	-	-	18
CASTPEGNNQPQHF	TGTGCCAGTACCCCAGAGGGGAACAATCAGCCCCAGCATTTT	TRBJ1-5	TRBV19	-	-	14
CSVGGLAGTIYEQYF	TGCAGCGTTGGGGGACTAGCGGGGACAATCTACGAGCAGTACTTC	TRBJ2-7	TRBV29-1	TRBD2	-	15
CASSYSIAGGHEQFF	TGTGCCAGCAGTTACTCGATAGCGGGAGGGCATGAGCAGTTCTTC	TRBJ2-1	TRBV6-5	TRBD2	few	15
CASSGTEVYEQYF	TGTGCCAGCAGCGGGACAGAAGTCTACGAGCAGTACTTC	TRBJ2-7	TRBV7-9	TRBD1	few	13
CASCPMATNEKLFF	TGTGCCAGCTGCCCAATGGCAACTAATGAAAAACTGTTTTTT	TRBJ1-4	TRBV6-1	-	-	14
CSVSGLSGANVLTF	TGCAGCGTGTCGGGGCTCTCTGGGGCCAACGTCCTGACTTTC	TRBJ2-6	TRBV29-1	-	few	14
CASSFAWTGSYNEQFF	TGTGCCAGCAGTTTCGCTTGGACGGGCTCCTACAATGAGCAGTTCTTC	TRBJ2-1	TRBV12-3/TRBV12-4	-	few	16
CASSPYSTEAFF	TGTGCCAGCAGCCCATATTCCACTGAAGCTTTCTTT	TRBJ1-1	TRBV16	-	many	12
CASSARLAGNTGELFF	TGTGCCAGCAGCGCCCGACTAGCGGGAAACACCGGGGAGCTGTTTTTT	TRBJ2-2	TRBV9	TRBD2	-	16
CSAREPAGGYNEQFF	TGCAGTGCTAGAGAGCCAGCGGGGGGATACAATGAGCAGTTCTTC	TRBJ2-1	TRBV20-1	TRBD2	-	15
CASRARHSYEQYF	TGTGCCAGTCGGGCCAGGCATTCCTACGAGCAGTACTTC	TRBJ2-7	TRBV27	-	-	13
CSVGSRDGVGTEAFF	TGCAGCGTTGGTTCCAGGGACGGGGTGGGGACTGAAGCTTTCTTT	TRBJ1-1	TRBV29-1	-	-	15
CASSEAGGGGQPQHF	TGTGCCAGCAGTGAAGCGGGAGGGGGGGGACAGCCCCAGCATTTT	TRBJ1-5	TRBV6-1	-	-	15
CASSSVTGNTIYF	TGTGCCAGCAGCTCCGTTACCGGAAACACCATATATTTT	TRBJ1-3	TRBV7-9	-	few	13
CATSERESKGNTGELFF	TGTGCCACCAGTGAAAGGGAGTCCAAAGGCAACACCGGGGAGCTGTTTTTT	TRBJ2-2	TRBV24-1	-	few	17
CASSPPGQGAYEQYF	TGTGCCAGCAGCCCGCCGGGACAGGGGGCCTACGAGCAGTACTTC	TRBJ2-7	TRBV7-9	TRBD1	many	15